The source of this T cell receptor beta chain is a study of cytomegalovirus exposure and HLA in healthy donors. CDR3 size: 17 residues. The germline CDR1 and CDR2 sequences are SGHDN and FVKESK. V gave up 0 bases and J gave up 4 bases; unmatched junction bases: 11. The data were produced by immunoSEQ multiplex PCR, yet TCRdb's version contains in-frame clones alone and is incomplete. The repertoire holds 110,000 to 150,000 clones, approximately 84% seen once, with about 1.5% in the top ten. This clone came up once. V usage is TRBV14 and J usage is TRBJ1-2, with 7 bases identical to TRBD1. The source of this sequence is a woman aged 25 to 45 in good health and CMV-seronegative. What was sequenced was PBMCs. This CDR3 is CASSQDLKTTGTYGYTF. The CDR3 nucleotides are TGTGCCAGCAGCCAAGATCTTAAAACGACAGGGACCTATGGCTACACCTTC. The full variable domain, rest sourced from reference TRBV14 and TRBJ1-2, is EAGVTQFPSHSVIEKGQTVTLRCDPISGHDNLYWYRRVMGKEIKFLLHFVKESKQDESGMPNNRFLAERTGGTYSTLKVQPAELEDSGVYFCASSQDLKTTGTYGYTFGSGTRLTVV.